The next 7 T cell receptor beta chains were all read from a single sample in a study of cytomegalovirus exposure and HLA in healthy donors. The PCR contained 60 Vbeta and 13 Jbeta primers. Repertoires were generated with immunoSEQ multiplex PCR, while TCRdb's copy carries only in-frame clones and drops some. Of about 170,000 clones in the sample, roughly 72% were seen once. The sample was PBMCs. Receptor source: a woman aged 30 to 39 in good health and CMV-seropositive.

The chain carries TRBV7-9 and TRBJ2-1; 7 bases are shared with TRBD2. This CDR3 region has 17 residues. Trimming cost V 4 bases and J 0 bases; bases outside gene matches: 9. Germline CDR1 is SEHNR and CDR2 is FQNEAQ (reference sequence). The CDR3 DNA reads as TGTGCCAGCAGCTCCAGGGACTACCCAAGCTCCTACAATGAGCAGTTCTTC. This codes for CASSSRDYPSSYNEQFF. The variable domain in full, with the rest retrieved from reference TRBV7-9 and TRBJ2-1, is DTGVSQNPRHKITKRGQNVTFRCDPISEHNRLYWYRQTLGQGPEFLTYFQNEAQLEKSRLLSDRFSAERPKGSFSTLEIQRTEQGDSAMYLCASSSRDYPSSYNEQFFGPGTRLTVL.

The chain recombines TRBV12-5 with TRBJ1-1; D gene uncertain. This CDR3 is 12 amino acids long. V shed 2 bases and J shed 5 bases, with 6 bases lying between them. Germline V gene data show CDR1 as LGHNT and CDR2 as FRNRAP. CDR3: CASGLRETEAFF. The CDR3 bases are TGTGCTAGTGGTTTGAGGGAGACTGAAGCTTTCTTT.

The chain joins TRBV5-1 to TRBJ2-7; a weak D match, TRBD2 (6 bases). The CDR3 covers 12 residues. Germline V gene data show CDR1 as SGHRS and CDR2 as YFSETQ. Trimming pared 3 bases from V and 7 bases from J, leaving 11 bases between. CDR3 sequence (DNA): TGCGCCAGCAGCTCGGCGGGGTTAGAGCAGTACTTC. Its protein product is CASSSAGLEQYF.

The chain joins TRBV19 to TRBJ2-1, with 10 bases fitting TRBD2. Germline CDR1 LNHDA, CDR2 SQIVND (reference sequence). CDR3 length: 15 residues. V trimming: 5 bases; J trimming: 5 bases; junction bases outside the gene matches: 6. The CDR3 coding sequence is TGTGCCAGTAGTCTATTAGCGGGAGGACACAATGAGCAGTTCTTC. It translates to CASSLLAGGHNEQFF.

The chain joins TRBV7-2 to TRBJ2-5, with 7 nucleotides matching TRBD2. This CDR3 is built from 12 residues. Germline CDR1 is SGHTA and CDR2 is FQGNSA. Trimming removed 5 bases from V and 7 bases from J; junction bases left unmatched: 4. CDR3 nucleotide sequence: TGTGCCAGCAGCCGGAGGGAGGGGACCCAGTACTTC. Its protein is CASSRREGTQYF. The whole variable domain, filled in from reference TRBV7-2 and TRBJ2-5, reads GAGVSQSPSNKVTEKGKDVELRCDPISGHTALYWYRQSLGQGLEFLIYFQGNSAPDKSGLPSDRFSAERTGGSVSTLTIQRTQQEDSAVYLCASSRREGTQYFGPGTRLLVL.

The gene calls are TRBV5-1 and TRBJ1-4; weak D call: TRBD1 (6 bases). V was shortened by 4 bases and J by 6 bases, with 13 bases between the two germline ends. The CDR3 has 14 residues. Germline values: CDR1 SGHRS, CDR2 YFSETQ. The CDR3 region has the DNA TGCGCCAGCAGCAACTTACCAGGGGATGAAAAACTGTTTTTT. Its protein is CASSNLPGDEKLFF.

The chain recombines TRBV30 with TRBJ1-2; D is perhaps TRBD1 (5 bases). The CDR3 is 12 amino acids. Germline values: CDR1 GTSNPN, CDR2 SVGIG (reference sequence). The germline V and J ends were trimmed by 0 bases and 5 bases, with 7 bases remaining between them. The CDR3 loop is CAWSVRGYGYTF. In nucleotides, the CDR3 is TGTGCCTGGAGTGTACGGGGGTATGGCTACACCTTC.